Each of the 2 T cell receptor beta chains below was sequenced from the same sample in a study of blood T cells in healthy people across ages. The authors ran a second PCR of roughly 6 to 12 cycles using a sample-barcoded 5' primer and a J-beta primer mix. TCRdb re-derived calls from the 5' RACE reads in MiXCR, one entry per CDR3 protein. The data show about 780,000 distinct CDR3 sequences, less than 60% seen once. Specimen: blood. Receptors were obtained from an elderly man in good health.

The CDR3, as DNA: TGTGCCAGCAGTCCCGGGACAAATGGCTACACCTTC. It specifies CASSPGTNGYTF. The V and J genes are TRBV12-3 or TRBV12-4 and TRBJ1-2; possibly TRBD1 for D (6 bases). The CDR3 spans 12 residues. Trimming left V 5 bases short and J 6 bases short, with 10 bases between.

This clonotype has just a few counts. The J gene is TRBJ2-7, the V gene TRBV6-1, with D perhaps TRBD1 or TRBD2 (5 bases each). The germline V gene encodes CDR1 MNHNS and CDR2 SASEGT. V was trimmed by 6 bases and J by 3 bases, leaving 15 bases between them. The CDR3 length is 14 residues. CDR3 in DNA: TGTGCCAGCAGCTCCACCCTGGGGGTCTACGAGCAGTACTTC. It translates to CASSSTLGVYEQYF.